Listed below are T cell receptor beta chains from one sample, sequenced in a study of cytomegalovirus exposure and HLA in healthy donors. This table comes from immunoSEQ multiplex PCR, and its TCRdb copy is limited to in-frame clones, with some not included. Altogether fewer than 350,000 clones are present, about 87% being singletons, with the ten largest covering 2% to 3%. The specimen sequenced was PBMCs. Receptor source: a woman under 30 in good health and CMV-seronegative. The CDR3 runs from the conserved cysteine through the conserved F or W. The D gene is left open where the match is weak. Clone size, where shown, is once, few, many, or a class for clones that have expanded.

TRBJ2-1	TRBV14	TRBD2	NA	TGTGCCAGCAGCCAAGATTCCAAGCGGGGGGGATACAATGAGCAGTTCTTC	CASSQDSKRGGYNEQFF
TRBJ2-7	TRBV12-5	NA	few	TGTGCTAGTGGTTTGGTAGGGGGCTACGAGCAGTACTTC	CASGLVGGYEQYF
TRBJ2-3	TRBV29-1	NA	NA	TGCAGCGTAACAGGGGAGGTCGCAGATACGCAGTATTTT	CSVTGEVADTQYF
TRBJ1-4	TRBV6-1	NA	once	TGTGCCAGCAGTGAAATGGGCGCCTCAACTAATGAAAAACTGTTTTTT	CASSEMGASTNEKLFF
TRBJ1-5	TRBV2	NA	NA	TGTGCCAGCAGTGAGGCCTGGCAGGGCGGCAGCTATAGCAATCAGCCCCAGCATTTT	CASSEAWQGGSYSNQPQHF
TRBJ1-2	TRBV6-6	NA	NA	TGTGCCAGCATTCAGGGTATTGTAGGGAACTATGGCTACACCTTC	CASIQGIVGNYGYTF
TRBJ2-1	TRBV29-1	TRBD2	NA	TGCAGCGTCGTAGCGGGGGGGCCCTACAATGAGCAGTTCTTC	CSVVAGGPYNEQFF
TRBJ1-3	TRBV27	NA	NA	TGTGCCAGCAGTTCGGGGGGGGCAGGTGTTACTGGAAACACCATATATTTT	CASSSGGAGVTGNTIYF
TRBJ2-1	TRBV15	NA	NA	TGTGCCACCAGCAGGGACGACGACCGACTAAACAATGAGCAGTTCTTC	CATSRDDDRLNNEQFF
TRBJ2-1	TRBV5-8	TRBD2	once	TGTGCCAGCAGCCCCCAGAGCGGGGCACGGTCCCATGAGCAGTTCTTC	CASSPQSGARSHEQFF
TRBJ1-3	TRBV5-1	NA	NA	TGCGCCAGCAGCTTATCAGGGACTGGAAACACCATATATTTT	CASSLSGTGNTIYF
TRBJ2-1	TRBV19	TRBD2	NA	TGTGCCAGTAGTAGGCTAGCGGGGGGGTTGGTCGATGAGCAGTTCTTC	CASSRLAGGLVDEQFF
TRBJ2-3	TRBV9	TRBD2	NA	TGTGCCAGCAGCGACAGCGGGGGCCAAAGTGATACGCAGTATTTT	CASSDSGGQSDTQYF
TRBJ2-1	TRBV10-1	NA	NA	TGCGCCAGCAGTGAATTTATCCCCAGTTTCAGCTCCTACAATGAGCAGTTCTTC	CASSEFIPSFSSYNEQFF
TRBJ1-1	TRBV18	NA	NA	TGTGCCAGCTCACTGCAGACGGGGGTTGAAGCTTTCTTT	CASSLQTGVEAFF
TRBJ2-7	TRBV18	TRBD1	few	TGTGCCAGCTCACCCAGTCCTGGGACAGGGGGCGAGCAGTACTTC	CASSPSPGTGGEQYF
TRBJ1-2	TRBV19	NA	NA	TGTGCCAGTAGTATTGGCGGGCTCGGCTACACCTTC	CASSIGGLGYTF
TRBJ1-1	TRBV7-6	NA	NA	TGTGCCAGCAGCTTAACCAGGGGACCGATGAACACTGAAGCTTTCTTT	CASSLTRGPMNTEAFF
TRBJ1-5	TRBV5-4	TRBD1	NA	TGTGCCAGCAGCCCGGGACAGGATAGCAATCAGCCCCAGCATTTT	CASSPGQDSNQPQHF
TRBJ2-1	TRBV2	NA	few	TGTGCCAGCATGGGGCTTAGCTCCTACAATGAGCAGTTCTTC	CASMGLSSYNEQFF
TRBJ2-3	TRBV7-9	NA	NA	TGTGCCAGCAGCTTTCGGGAGCGCCAGGGAGATACGCAGTATTTT	CASSFRERQGDTQYF
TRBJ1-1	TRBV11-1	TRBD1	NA	TGTGCCAGCAGCTTTCAGGGGGCTGCGTCCACTGAAGCTTTCTTT	CASSFQGAASTEAFF
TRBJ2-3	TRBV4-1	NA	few	TGCGCCAGCAGCCAAGCTTTAGATACGCAGTATTTT	CASSQALDTQYF
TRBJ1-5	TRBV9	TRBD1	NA	TGTGCCAGCAGCGTAGGGACAGGGAACAATCAGCCCCAGCATTTT	CASSVGTGNNQPQHF
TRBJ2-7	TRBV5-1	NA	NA	TGCGCCAGCAGCTTGGCGGAAACAGGGATCCCCTACGAGCAGTACTTC	CASSLAETGIPYEQYF
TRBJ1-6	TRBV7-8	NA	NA	TGTGCCAGCAGCTTATCCACGGGGGTGGGTTCACCCCTCCACTTT	CASSLSTGVGSPLHF
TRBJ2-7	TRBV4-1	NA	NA	TGCGCCAGCAGCCGACTTAAGGGACTCAACGAGCAGTACTTC	CASSRLKGLNEQYF
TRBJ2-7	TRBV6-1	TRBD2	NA	TGTGCCAGCAGCTACACTAGCGGATCCTACGAGCAGTACTTC	CASSYTSGSYEQYF
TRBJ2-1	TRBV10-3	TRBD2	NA	TGTGCCATCACTACGGCTAGCGGGGGTTACAATGAGCAGTTCTTC	CAITTASGGYNEQFF
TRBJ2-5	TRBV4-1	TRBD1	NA	TGCGCCAGCAGCCAGGGACAGCAAGAGACCCAGTACTTC	CASSQGQQETQYF
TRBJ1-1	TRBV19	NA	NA	TGTGCCAGTAGTATAGGTCCAGGGAGGAAGGAAGCTTTCTTT	CASSIGPGRKEAFF
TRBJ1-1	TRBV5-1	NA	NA	TGCGCCAGCAGCTTGGGCACAGGCTCCCAAGCTTTCTTT	CASSLGTGSQAFF
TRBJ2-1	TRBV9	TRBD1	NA	TGTGCCAGCAGCGCTACCGGGACAGGGGGATACAATGAGCAGTTCTTC	CASSATGTGGYNEQFF
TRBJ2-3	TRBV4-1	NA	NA	TGCGCCAGCAGCCAAGCGGGCACAGATACGCAGTATTTT	CASSQAGTDTQYF
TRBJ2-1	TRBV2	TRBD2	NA	TGTGCCAGCAGTGTGGGTCGCGGGGGGGCTTGGGATGAGCAGTTCTTC	CASSVGRGGAWDEQFF